This TCR beta chain was retrieved from a study of cytomegalovirus exposure and HLA in healthy donors. Study findings and constraints: Associated with cytomegalovirus, according to the listing, were approximately 160 TCR beta chains.

This CDR3 has 15 residues. Germline CDR1 SGHTA, CDR2 FQGNSA. Unmatched junction bases numbered 10, after V lost 5 bases and J lost 5 bases. TCRdb's copy holds only in-frame clones and misses some; the assay was immunoSEQ multiplex PCR. The table shows some 68,000 clones, with more than 95% occurring only once. On this clone itself: Its antigen is as yet unknown.

Sequencing was done on a sample of PBMCs. This receptor was identified in a man aged 18-30 years in good health and CMV-seronegative. The V gene is TRBV7-2, the J gene TRBJ2-5; 8 nucleotides align to TRBD2. DNA for the CDR3: TGTGCCAGCAGCCGCGGGACTAGGACCTCGGAGACCCAGTACTTC. Its translation is CASSRGTRTSETQYF.